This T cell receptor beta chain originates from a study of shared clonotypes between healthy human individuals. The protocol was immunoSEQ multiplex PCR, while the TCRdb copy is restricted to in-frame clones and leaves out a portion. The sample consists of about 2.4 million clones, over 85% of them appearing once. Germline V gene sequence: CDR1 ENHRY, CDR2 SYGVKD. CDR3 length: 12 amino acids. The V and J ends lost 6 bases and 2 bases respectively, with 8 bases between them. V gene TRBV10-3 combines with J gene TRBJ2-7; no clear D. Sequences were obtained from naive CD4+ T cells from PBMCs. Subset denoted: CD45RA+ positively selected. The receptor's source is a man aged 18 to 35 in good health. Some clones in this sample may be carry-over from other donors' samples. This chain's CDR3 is CAISNDPYEQYF. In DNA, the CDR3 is TGTGCCATCAGCAACGACCCCTACGAGCAGTACTTC.